These 24 T cell receptor beta chains were all obtained from the same sample, sequenced in a study of beta chain features in type 1 diabetes. Overall study results and limits: Moderate yet significant TCRB CDR3 shortening was seen in Type 1 diabetes patients in all four CD4+ subsets.

Reverse transcribing all isolated RNA meant expressed TCRB transcripts were sequenced. The table came from immunoSEQ multiplex PCR; TCRdb's copy has only in-frame clones and leaves some out. In the table there are roughly 14,000 clones, approximately 69% of which are singletons. Antigens for these TCRs are unknown. The source material was stem cell memory CD4+ T cells from blood. These receptors were taken from a woman aged 18-35 years with type 1 diabetes.

The V gene is TRBV29-1, the J gene TRBJ2-7, with 7 bases identical to TRBD2. CDR1 and CDR2 (germline): SQVTM, ANQGSEA. This CDR3 comprises 11 residues. As DNA, the CDR3 is TGCACCCGGGGGGATTTCTACGAGCAGTACTTC. This gives the protein CTRGDFYEQYF.

This rearrangement joins TRBV7-2 to TRBJ2-7; D unresolved. From germline, CDR1 is SGHTA and CDR2 FQGNSA. This CDR3 comprises 15 residues. The V and J ends lost 4 bases and 0 bases respectively, with 13 bases between them. CDR3 region: CASSSDSLRSYEQYF. CDR3 in DNA: TGTGCCAGCAGCTCCGACTCTTTGCGCTCCTACGAGCAGTACTTC.

This chain links TRBV2 with TRBJ2-7, with D tentatively TRBD2 (5 bases). CDR3 size: 13 residues. V shed 5 bases and J shed 3 bases, with 11 bases lying between them. Germline loops: CDR1 SNHLY, CDR2 FYNNEI. CDR3 protein: CASSSGLLYEQYF. The CDR3 DNA follows: TGTGCCAGCAGTTCCGGACTCCTCTACGAGCAGTACTTC.

The genes are TRBV5-1 and TRBJ2-3; a weak D match, TRBD1 (5 bases). The CDR3 sequence is 16 residues long. V gave up 4 bases and J gave up 3 bases, with 18 bases separating them. Germline CDR1 and CDR2: SGHRS and YFSETQ. In nucleotides, the CDR3 is TGCGCCAGCAGCCTATCGAAAGGGGCCCGAACAGATACGCAGTATTTT. This codes for CASSLSKGARTDTQYF.

The chain recombines TRBV19 with TRBJ2-7; D is perhaps TRBD2 (5 bases). In germline, CDR1 is LNHDA, CDR2 SQIVND (reference sequence). The CDR3 extends over 14 amino acids. Trimming cost V 7 bases and J 7 bases, with 20 bases left between them. CDR3 nucleotide sequence: TGTGCCAGTAAATCGCCCCAAGATCGGGGAGAGCAGTACTTC. As protein: CASKSPQDRGEQYF.

This chain uses TRBV11-2 with TRBJ2-1; the match to TRBD2 covers 7 bases. Losses at the gene ends were 0 bases for V and 4 bases for J; bases not matched to a gene: 9. CDR3 size: 17 residues. Germline CDR1 and CDR2: SGHAT and FQNNGV. The CDR3 is CASSLDGGGRRYNEQFF. For the CDR3, the DNA is TGTGCCAGCAGCTTAGATGGAGGCGGGAGAAGATACAATGAGCAGTTCTTC.

The V and J genes are TRBV4-1 and TRBJ2-7; D possibly corresponds to TRBD1 (6 bases). Germline V gene data show CDR1 as MGHRA and CDR2 as YSYEKL. The V end lost 6 bases, the J end lost 6 bases, and 9 bases lay between the germline ends. The length of the CDR3 is 11 residues. The CDR3 protein is CASSQGSEQYF. CDR3 DNA: TGCGCCAGCAGTCAGGGGTCCGAGCAGTACTTC.

CDR3 sequence (DNA): TGCGCCAGCAGCTCTCAGGGGGGTGAGACTGAAGCTTTCTTT. Amino acids: CASSSQGGETEAFF. V usage is TRBV5-1 and J usage is TRBJ1-1, with 7 bases fitting TRBD1. Germline CDR1 is SGHRS and CDR2 is YFSETQ. This CDR3 contains 14 residues. The trim removed 3 bases at V and 5 bases at J, leaving 7 bases unmatched.

The chain employs TRBV6-5 and TRBJ2-1; unclear D gene. Per the germline V gene, CDR1 is MNHEY and CDR2 is SVGAGI. The CDR3 sequence is 12 residues long. Trimming cost V 8 bases and J 9 bases, with 14 bases left between them. CDR3 nucleotide sequence: TGTGCCAGCGGCCCCCCTCAATTTGAGCAGTTCTTC. Its protein product is CASGPPQFEQFF.

The rearrangement joins TRBV5-4 to TRBJ2-5; TRBD2 agrees at 7 bases. The DNA matches TRBJ2-7 better at its end, which makes the J call doubtful. Looked up from germline, CDR1 is SGHNT and CDR2 is YYREEE (reference sequence). The CDR3 runs to 12 residues. The CDR3 coding sequence is TGTGCCTCATGGGGGGGAGTTAGCGAGCAGTACTTC. It encodes CASWGGVSEQYF.

The rearrangement uses TRBV30 and TRBJ2-1, with 8 nucleotides matching TRBD2. This CDR3 has 15 amino acids. The germline V gene encodes CDR1 GTSNPN and CDR2 SVGIG (reference sequence). Germline trimming cut 5 bases from V and 0 bases from J; bases unmatched to any gene: 6. The CDR3 loop is CAWGGGPSSYNEQFF. The CDR3 region has the DNA TGTGCCTGGGGCGGGGGGCCAAGCTCCTACAATGAGCAGTTCTTC.

The J gene is TRBJ2-7, the V gene TRBV7-8; D is unresolved. CDR1 is SGHVS and CDR2 is FQNEAQ in the germline V gene. V was pared by 1 base and J by 7 bases, with 11 bases between. The CDR3 is 13 amino acids. The CDR3 DNA reads TGTGCCAGCAGCTTAGGGCCTGCCGGGGAGCAGTACTTC. This gives the protein CASSLGPAGEQYF.

This clone was observed a few times. This chain uses TRBV19 with TRBJ1-2; TRBD1 matches 8 bases. With 3 bases clipped from V and 2 bases from J, the junction kept 11 bases outside the gene matches. Looked up from germline, CDR1 is LNHDA and CDR2 is SQIVND (reference sequence). CDR3 length: 17 amino acids. This CDR3 reads CASSIGGTGSLNYGYTF. CDR3 sequence (DNA): TGTGCCAGTAGTATCGGAGGGACAGGAAGCCTCAACTATGGCTACACCTTC.

This clone was detected a few times. DNA for the CDR3: TGTGCCAGCAGCTTGGAGATAGCATCAGATACGCAGTATTTT. Its protein is CASSLEIASDTQYF. J is TRBJ2-3 and V is TRBV5-4, with no clear D. This CDR3 contains 14 residues. Germline assignment: CDR1 SGHNT and CDR2 YYREEE (reference sequence). V lost 0 bases, J lost 4 bases, and 9 bases lay in between.

The gene calls are TRBV5-1 and TRBJ1-1; TRBD1 is a possible D gene (6 bases). Germline V CDR1 and CDR2: SGHRS, YFSETQ. V shed 4 bases and J shed 0 bases, with 13 bases lying between them. The CDR3 consists of 15 residues. The CDR3 is CASSGSAGVNTEAFF. The DNA of the CDR3 is TGCGCCAGCAGCGGCTCGGCAGGGGTGAACACTGAAGCTTTCTTT. The variable domain in full, with the rest retrieved from reference TRBV5-1 and TRBJ1-1, is KAGVTQTPRYLIKTRGQQVTLSCSPISGHRSVSWYQQTPGQGLQFLFEYFSETQRNKGNFPGRFSGRQFSNSRSEMNVSTLELGDSALYLCASSGSAGVNTEAFFGQGTRLTVV.

The V and J genes are TRBV19 and TRBJ2-1; TRBD1 is a possible D gene (5 bases). V was cut by 6 bases and J by 3 bases, with 18 bases left in between. Germline CDR1 and CDR2: LNHDA and SQIVND (reference sequence). This CDR3 spans 16 amino acids. The CDR3: CASSPSQGAVYNEQFF. CDR3 DNA: TGTGCCAGTAGCCCTTCCCAAGGGGCAGTCTACAATGAGCAGTTCTTC.

V and J are TRBV7-9 and TRBJ1-1; D is possibly TRBD1 (5 bases). Trimming removed 4 bases at V and 5 bases at J, with 14 bases between. There are 14 residues in the CDR3. CDR1 is SEHNR, CDR2 FQNEAQ, per germline (reference sequence). The CDR3 is CASSSDSKRTEAFF. In nucleotides, the CDR3 is TGTGCCAGCAGCTCCGACAGCAAAAGGACTGAAGCTTTCTTT.

The V gene is TRBV7-6, the J gene TRBJ1-5; 7 bases are shared with TRBD1. The J segment lost 1 base and the V segment lost 5 bases, leaving 8 bases of the junction unmatched. Germline V gives CDR1 SGHVS, CDR2 FNYEAQ. This CDR3 contains 16 residues. This CDR3 reads CASSKYSGGSNQPQHF. CDR3 DNA: TGTGCCAGCAGCAAATACTCAGGGGGGAGCAATCAGCCCCAGCATTTT.

The chain has TRBV2 and TRBJ1-4, with no clear D. The length of the CDR3 is 14 residues. From germline, CDR1 is SNHLY and CDR2 FYNNEI. Deletions cut 6 bases from V and 0 bases from J, with 8 bases between. CDR3 in amino acids: CASSPVTTNEKLFF. The CDR3 DNA reads as TGTGCCAGCAGCCCGGTTACAACTAATGAAAAACTGTTTTTT.

J is TRBJ1-5 and V is TRBV4-2; 8 bases match TRBD1. V was pared by 3 bases and J by 7 bases, with 14 bases of the junction left unmatched. Germline assignment: CDR1 LGHNA and CDR2 YNFKEQ. This CDR3 is built from 17 residues. In DNA, the CDR3 is TGTGCCAGCAGCCAGGATGAAGGACAGGGAGTGGGACAGCCCCAGCATTTT. It codes for CASSQDEGQGVGQPQHF.

The V gene is TRBV2, the J gene TRBJ1-1; D is possibly TRBD1 (5 bases). V was cut by 10 bases and J by 6 bases, with 15 bases left in between. CDR3 length equals 12 residues. The V gene's germline CDR1 is SNHLY and CDR2 FYNNEI. The CDR3 nucleotides are TGTGCCACGGCAAGGGGTGGATCTGAAGCTTTCTTT. It translates to CATARGGSEAFF.

The chain uses TRBV7-6 and TRBJ2-5; 7 bases align to TRBD2. Germline trimming cut 1 base from V and 4 bases from J; bases unmatched to any gene: 9. Looked up from germline, CDR1 is SGHVS and CDR2 is FNYEAQ. The CDR3 runs 16 residues. As DNA, the CDR3 is TGTGCCAGCAGCTTAGGACCAGCGGGGAGGTTAGAGACCCAGTACTTC. Translation gives CASSLGPAGRLETQYF. The full variable domain, its missing parts supplied by reference TRBV7-6 and TRBJ2-5, is GAGVSQSPRYKVTKRGQDVALRCDPISGHVSLYWYRQALGQGPEFLTYFNYEAQQDKSGLPNDRFSAERPEGSISTLTIQRTEQRDSAMYRCASSLGPAGRLETQYFGPGTRLLVL.

CDR3 amino acids: CASSRGDRAPEAFF. The CDR3 nucleotides are TGCGCCAGCAGCCGGGGGGACAGGGCCCCTGAAGCTTTCTTT. The V call is TRBV5-1, the J call TRBJ1-1; the match to TRBD1 covers 9 bases. Germline trimming cut 4 bases from V and 6 bases from J; bases unmatched to any gene: 7. The CDR3 has 14 residues. CDR1 SGHRS and CDR2 YFSETQ come from the germline V gene.

This chain connects TRBV20-1 to TRBJ2-7; D may be TRBD1 (6 bases). CDR3 length: 11 amino acids. Trimming took 6 bases from V and 3 from J, leaving 9 bases between them. The germline gives CDR1 DFQATT, CDR2 SNEGSKA (reference sequence). The CDR3 reads CSAADSYEQYF. In DNA form, the CDR3 reads TGCAGTGCCGCGGACAGCTACGAGCAGTACTTC.